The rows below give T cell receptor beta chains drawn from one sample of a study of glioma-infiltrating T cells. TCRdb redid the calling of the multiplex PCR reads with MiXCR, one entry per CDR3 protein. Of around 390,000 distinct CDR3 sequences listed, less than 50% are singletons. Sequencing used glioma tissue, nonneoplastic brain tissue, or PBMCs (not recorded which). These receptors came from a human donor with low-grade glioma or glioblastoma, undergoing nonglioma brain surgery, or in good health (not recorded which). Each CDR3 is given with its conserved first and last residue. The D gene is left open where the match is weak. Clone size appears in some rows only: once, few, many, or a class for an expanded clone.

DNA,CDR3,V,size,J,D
TGCAGCGCCCGCATGTCCAACCTCCCCGAGCAGTACTTC,CSARMSNLPEQYF,TRBV29-1,NA,TRBJ2-7,NA
TGTGCCAGCAGTTTTCTCGGACAGGGGGAATCTGGGGCCAACGTCCTGACTTTC,CASSFLGQGESGANVLTF,TRBV27,few,TRBJ2-6,TRBD1
TGCAGTGCTAGAGATCTGCACCGAGCGGGAGAAACGGAGACCCAGTACTTC,CSARDLHRAGETETQYF,TRBV20-1,few,TRBJ2-5,TRBD2
TGTGCCAGCAGTGAAGGCCCACAGGTGGGCTATGGCTACACCTTC,CASSEGPQVGYGYTF,TRBV7-9,once,TRBJ1-2,NA
TGTGCCAGCAGACCGGGACTAGCGGGAGGTGATACGCAGTATTTT,CASRPGLAGGDTQYF,TRBV6-2/TRBV6-3,NA,TRBJ2-3,TRBD2
TGCAGCGGTGGGACAGGCACTGAAGCTTTCTTT,CSGGTGTEAFF,TRBV29-1,NA,TRBJ1-1,TRBD1
TGTGTCAGCAGCCAGGGGTTGGGTTCACCCCTCCACTTT,CVSSQGLGSPLHF,TRBV6-2/TRBV6-3,NA,TRBJ1-6,NA
TGCAGTGCTAGAGACGGACAGGTATTGAATCAGCCCCAGCATTTT,CSARDGQVLNQPQHF,TRBV20-1,few,TRBJ1-5,TRBD1
TGTGCCAGCAGTCCCGGGGGCGATCCCTCGTGGGGGCAGTTCTTC,CASSPGGDPSWGQFF,TRBV27,many,TRBJ2-1,NA
TGTGCCAGCAGCTTAAAGGGACAAGACACTGAAGCTTTCTTT,CASSLKGQDTEAFF,TRBV7-9,once,TRBJ1-1,NA
TGTGCCAGCAGCTTAATGGTGGGGCCAGGTGAGCAGTTCTTC,CASSLMVGPGEQFF,TRBV7-3,NA,TRBJ2-1,NA
TGCAGTGCTACGAGGGACAACACCTACGAGCAGTACTTC,CSATRDNTYEQYF,TRBV20-1,once,TRBJ2-7,NA
TGTGCCAGCAGTTTTTGGGGCAGGGGCACTGAAGCTTTCTTT,CASSFWGRGTEAFF,TRBV28,NA,TRBJ1-1,NA
TGTGCCAGCAGCACCGCCGATGGACCCCGTTTTAATTCACCCCTCCACTTT,CASSTADGPRFNSPLHF,TRBV28,NA,TRBJ1-6,NA
TGCAGTGCTAGAGATTGGAAGGGACGAGGAGGCTACACCTTC,CSARDWKGRGGYTF,TRBV20-1,many,TRBJ1-2,NA
TGTGCCCGTACAAACCGACAGTCTGGAAACACCAGATATTTT,CARTNRQSGNTRYF,TRBV28,NA,TRBJ1-3,NA
TGTGCCAGCAGCTTAGACGCGGCTTCGGGAGACACCATATATTTT,CASSLDAASGDTIYF,TRBV7-2,NA,TRBJ1-3,NA
TGCAGTGCTCCCGGACCAACGTCCCTTTGGGGCGGGGAGCTGTTTTTT,CSAPGPTSLWGGELFF,TRBV20-1,NA,TRBJ2-2,NA
TGTGCCAGCAGTTTATCGGCGGGACAGAACAATGAGCAGTTCTTC,CASSLSAGQNNEQFF,TRBV27,many,TRBJ2-1,NA
TGTGCCAGCAGCCCCCGGCAGGACACAGATACGCAGTATTTT,CASSPRQDTDTQYF,TRBV12-3/TRBV12-4,NA,TRBJ2-3,NA
TGCGCCAGGAGCCAAGACAAGTGGAACAGTGAAGCTTTCTTT,CARSQDKWNSEAFF,TRBV4-1,NA,TRBJ1-1,NA
TGCAGTGCTAGCGGGGAGCGGGAGACCCAGTACTTC,CSASGERETQYF,TRBV20-1,NA,TRBJ2-5,NA
TGTGCCAGCAGCCCCCTTTTTGCAAATAAGCCCCAGCATTTT,CASSPLFANKPQHF,TRBV3-1,NA,TRBJ1-5,NA
TGCAGCGTTGGGGGGTCCCAGGGTAGGGGCACTGAAGCTTTCTTT,CSVGGSQGRGTEAFF,TRBV29-1,NA,TRBJ1-1,NA
TGTGCCAGAATTCACTGGGCATCTGGGGCCAACGTCCTGACTTTC,CARIHWASGANVLTF,TRBV6-1,NA,TRBJ2-6,NA
TGTGCCAGCAGCTTATTTGCTCGTTTGTATTCACCCCTCCACTTT,CASSLFARLYSPLHF,TRBV7-2,few,TRBJ1-6,NA
TGTGCCAGCAGCTCCAGGGGGCGACGGAACTCCTACAATGAGCAGTTCTTC,CASSSRGRRNSYNEQFF,TRBV11-1,NA,TRBJ2-1,TRBD1
TGTGCCAGCAGCTTGACAGGGTACCCAGGGGGCTACACCTTC,CASSLTGYPGGYTF,TRBV13,once,TRBJ1-2,TRBD1
TGTGCCAGCAGCTTAGGGTTCTACAATGAGCAGTTCTTC,CASSLGFYNEQFF,TRBV7-6,NA,TRBJ2-1,NA
TGTGCCAGCAGCCTCACATTCTCGGATACGCAGTATTTT,CASSLTFSDTQYF,TRBV6-4,NA,TRBJ2-3,NA
TGTGCCAGCCGAGGACAGGGAGATCAGCCCCAGCATTTT,CASRGQGDQPQHF,TRBV6-1,few,TRBJ1-5,TRBD1
TGTGCCAGCAGTTTATGGCGGTCGAGCAATCAGCCCCAGCATTTT,CASSLWRSSNQPQHF,TRBV28,many,TRBJ1-5,NA
TGCAGTGCTAGCTCGGTGGGCTTAAAAAGCTCCTACGAGCAGTACTTC,CSASSVGLKSSYEQYF,TRBV20-1,few,TRBJ2-7,NA
TGTGCCAGCAGTTTATTGGGGACTAGCAATCAGCCCCAGCATTTT,CASSLLGTSNQPQHF,TRBV28,NA,TRBJ1-5,NA
TGCGCCAGCAGCCAAGTTGCAGGGGGTGTCTACGAGCAGTACTTC,CASSQVAGGVYEQYF,TRBV4-1,few,TRBJ2-7,TRBD1
TGTGCCAGCAGCCAATCTCTCGGGGAGCTGTTTTTT,CASSQSLGELFF,TRBV16,few,TRBJ2-2,NA
TGTGCCAGTACCCTACAGGGTCTGACTGAAGCTTTCTTT,CASTLQGLTEAFF,TRBV19,NA,TRBJ1-1,NA
TGTGCCAGCAGCAGAACCGGGACAGGGGGAGGGGACACTGAAGCTTTCTTT,CASSRTGTGGGDTEAFF,TRBV7-9,NA,TRBJ1-1,TRBD1
TGCGCCAGCAGCCAACTGGGGGAAACAGATACGCAGTATTTT,CASSQLGETDTQYF,TRBV4-3,many,TRBJ2-3,NA
TGTGCCAGCAGCCCGAGCTACCTAGAGGATTCCGGGGAGCTGTTTTTT,CASSPSYLEDSGELFF,TRBV28,NA,TRBJ2-2,NA
TGTGCCAGCAGCGTAGGACAGGGGGCCTCCTACGAGCAGTACTTC,CASSVGQGASYEQYF,TRBV7-9,NA,TRBJ2-7,TRBD1
TGTGCCAGCAGGACCCCAGGGGGCTGGCCTGAAGCTTTCTTT,CASRTPGGWPEAFF,TRBV28,NA,TRBJ1-1,TRBD1
TGTGCCAGCAGTACCGGGAAAAGTGAGCAGTTCTTC,CASSTGKSEQFF,TRBV6-1,NA,TRBJ2-1,NA
TGTGCCAGCACCACAACTCCCCTGGAGGGGATAAACACCGGGGAGCTGTTTTTT,CASTTTPLEGINTGELFF,TRBV28,NA,TRBJ2-2,NA
TGTGCCAGCAGTTACTCGAGGGGGCGACAGGTAAACAATAAGCAGTTCTTC,CASSYSRGRQVNNKQFF,TRBV6-2/TRBV6-3,NA,TRBJ2-1,TRBD1
TGTGCCAGCAGCGCCCGGGACAGGCCTCCCTCCTACAATGAGCAGTTCTTC,CASSARDRPPSYNEQFF,TRBV7-9,few,TRBJ2-1,TRBD1
TGTGCCAGCAGTGAACGCCCAGACGGACCTCTCAGCAATCAGCCCCAGAGTTTT,CASSERPDGPLSNQPQSF,TRBV6-1,NA,TRBJ1-5,NA
TGCGGTGCTAGTCGGCCAGGGGGCTTAGTCCCTGAAGCTTTCTTT,CGASRPGGLVPEAFF,TRBV20-1,NA,TRBJ1-1,TRBD1
TGCAGTGCTAGAGCAGAGAGCTATGGCTACACCTTC,CSARAESYGYTF,TRBV20-1,few,TRBJ1-2,NA
TGTGCCAGCAGTTTATTTCAGGGGGAAGTGAGGCAGCCCCAGCATTTT,CASSLFQGEVRQPQHF,TRBV28,many,TRBJ1-5,TRBD1
TGCAGCGTTGCTCCAGGGGGCAACTATGGCTACACCTTC,CSVAPGGNYGYTF,TRBV29-1,many,TRBJ1-2,TRBD1
TGTGCCAGCAGCCTACGGACAACTCTCCAAGAGACCCAGTACTTC,CASSLRTTLQETQYF,TRBV7-2,many,TRBJ2-5,NA
TGTGCCAGCAGCCTTGAGGCTGGGAGGCCAGATACGCAGTATTTT,CASSLEAGRPDTQYF,TRBV28,few,TRBJ2-3,NA